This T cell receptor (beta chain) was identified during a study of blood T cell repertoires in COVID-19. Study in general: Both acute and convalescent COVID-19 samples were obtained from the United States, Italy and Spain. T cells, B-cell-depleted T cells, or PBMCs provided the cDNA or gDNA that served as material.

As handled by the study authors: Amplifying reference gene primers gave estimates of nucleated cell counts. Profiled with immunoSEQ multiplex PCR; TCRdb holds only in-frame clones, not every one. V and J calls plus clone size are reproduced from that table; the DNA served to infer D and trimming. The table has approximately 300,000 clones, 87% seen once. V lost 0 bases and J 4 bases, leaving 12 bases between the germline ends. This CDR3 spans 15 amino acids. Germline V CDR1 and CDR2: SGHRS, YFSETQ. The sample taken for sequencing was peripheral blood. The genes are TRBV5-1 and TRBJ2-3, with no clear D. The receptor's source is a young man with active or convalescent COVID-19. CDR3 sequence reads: CASSLAVGSPDTQYF. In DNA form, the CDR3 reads TGCGCCAGCAGCTTGGCTGTCGGTTCCCCAGATACGCAGTATTTT.